The 5 T cell receptor beta chains below come from one sample, sequenced in a study of cytomegalovirus exposure and HLA in healthy donors (dated by TCRdb to about 2017). Libraries were prepared through the immunoSEQ multiplex PCR assay. For the multiplex PCR, a mixture combining 60 forward primers for TCR Vbeta segments and 13 reverse primers for TCR Jbeta segments was used. In TCRdb, the immuneACCESS table is reduced to in-frame sequences with V and J assigned. These tables do not hold every clone; where another copy was compared, an unresolved V gene accounts for under half, and the others remain unexplained. The table for this sample lists about 210,000 clones; over 80% of them were counted only once. Approximately 6.5% of the sample lies in the top ten. The sequencing sample was made of PBMCs. The receptors were sampled from a man in his forties in good health and CMV-seropositive.

The CDR3 loop reads CASSLVRAGYEQYF. CDR3 nucleotide sequence: TGTGCCAGCAGCTTGGTTAGAGCCGGCTACGAGCAGTACTTC. This rearrangement joins TRBV5-6 to TRBJ2-7, with no clear D. The CDR3 sequence is 14 residues long. V was shortened by 0 bases and J by 3 bases, with 10 bases between the two germline ends. In germline, CDR1 is SGHDT, CDR2 YYEEEE. Looking up the rest from reference TRBV5-6 and TRBJ2-7 gives the full variable domain: DAGVTQSPTHLIKTRGQQVTLRCSPKSGHDTVSWYQQALGQGPQFIFQYYEEEERQRGNFPDRFSGHQFPNYSSELNVNALLLGDSALYLCASSLVRAGYEQYFGPGTRLTVT.

The chain has TRBV19 and TRBJ2-1; 9 nucleotides agree with TRBD2. Germline loops: CDR1 LNHDA, CDR2 SQIVND (reference sequence). There are 14 residues in the CDR3. J was trimmed by 8 bases and V by 7 bases; bases with no gene match: 9. DNA of the CDR3: TGTGCCAGTAATCTGGTAGCGGGAGCCCATGAGCAGTTCTTC. Translated: CASNLVAGAHEQFF. Full variable domain (remainder filled in from reference TRBV19 and TRBJ2-1): DGGITQSPKYLFRKEGQNVTLSCEQNLNHDAMYWYRQDPGQGLRLIYYSQIVNDFQKGDIAEGYSVSREKKESFPLTVTSAQKNPTAFYLCASNLVAGAHEQFFGPGTRLTVL.

The chain carries TRBV30 and TRBJ2-7; D gene uncertain. Germline V gene lookup returns CDR1 GTSNPN and CDR2 SVGIG (reference sequence). The V end was cut by 0 bases, the J end by 2 bases, with 5 bases between. The CDR3 spans 12 residues. As DNA, the CDR3 is TGTGCCTGGAGTGTCGGTCCCTACGAGCAGTACTTC. Amino acids: CAWSVGPYEQYF.

The rearrangement uses TRBV7-8 and TRBJ1-2; no reliable D call. Germline CDR1 reads SGHVS; CDR2 reads FQNEAQ. Between the trimmed V and J ends, which lost 0 bases and 8 bases, there was a span of 16 bases. The length of the CDR3 is 15 residues. The CDR3 DNA reads as TGTGCCAGCAGCTTAGCGCGTCGGGAAGGGATGGGCTACACCTTC. Protein product: CASSLARREGMGYTF.

The chain combines TRBV19 with TRBJ1-5, with D tentatively TRBD1 (6 bases). Germline CDR1 LNHDA, CDR2 SQIVND (reference sequence). There are 15 residues in the CDR3. Deletions cut 4 bases from V and 0 bases from J, with 10 bases between. CDR3: CASSNRDYSNQPQHF. Written as DNA, the CDR3 is TGTGCCAGTAGTAACAGGGATTATAGCAATCAGCCCCAGCATTTT.